Sequencing of this TCR beta chain was carried out in a study of CD8+CD57+ T cells in acquired aplastic anemia. This CDR3 comprises 13 residues. With 2 bases removed from V and 10 bases from J, the gap between germline ends came to 14 bases. The germline V gene has CDR1 ENHRY and CDR2 SYGVKD. The template used for profiling TCR beta VDJ and CDR3 was genomic DNA. MiXCR, run by TCRdb on the reads, gives a single entry per CDR3 protein. This sample carries 150,000 to 200,000 distinct CDR3 sequences, around half of them seen once, and the ten largest clones take approximately 1%. CD8+CD57+ cell expansion, shown by flow cytometry, had occurred in the patients selected for sequencing.

The specimen sequenced was sorted CD4+, CD8+, or CD8+CD57+ T cells (not recorded which) from PBMCs. This clonotype was obtained from a human donor with aplastic anemia. This chain joins TRBV10-3 and TRBJ1-1; maybe TRBD1 (5 bases). CDR3 protein: CAISEGGDGGAFF. The CDR3 nucleotides are TGTGCCATCAGTGAGGGAGGGGACGGTGGAGCTTTCTTT.